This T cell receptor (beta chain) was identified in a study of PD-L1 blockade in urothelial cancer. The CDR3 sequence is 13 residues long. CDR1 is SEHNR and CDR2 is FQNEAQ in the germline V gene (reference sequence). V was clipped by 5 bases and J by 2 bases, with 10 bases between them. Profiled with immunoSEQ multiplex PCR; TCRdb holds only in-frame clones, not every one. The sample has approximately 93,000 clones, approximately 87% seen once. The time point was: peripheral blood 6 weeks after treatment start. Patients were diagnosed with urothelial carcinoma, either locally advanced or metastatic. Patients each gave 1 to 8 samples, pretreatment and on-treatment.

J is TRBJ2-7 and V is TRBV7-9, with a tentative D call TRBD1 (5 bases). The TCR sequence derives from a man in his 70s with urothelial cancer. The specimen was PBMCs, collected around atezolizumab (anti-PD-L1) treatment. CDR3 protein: CASSTDSAYEQYF. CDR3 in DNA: TGTGCCAGCAGCACCGACAGCGCCTACGAGCAGTACTTC.